These 17 T cell receptor beta chains were sequenced from one sample in a study of blood T cell repertoires in COVID-19. Sequencing was performed with immunoSEQ multiplex PCR; in TCRdb, only in-frame clones are kept and a portion is missing. The table includes about 200,000 clones, roughly 90% detected once. The source material was peripheral blood. All receptors come from a man aged 18-30 years with active or convalescent COVID-19.

This clone was found a few times. The chain joins TRBV29-1 to TRBJ2-2; 8 positions agree with TRBD1. This CDR3 is built from 17 residues. V lost 2 bases, J lost 0 bases, and 8 bases stayed unmatched. CDR1 and CDR2 (germline): SQVTM, ANQGSEA. CDR3 nucleotides: TGCAGCGTTGAACCTCATGGACAGGGCGCGAACACCGGGGAGCTGTTTTTT. It is translated as CSVEPHGQGANTGELFF.

In nucleotides, the CDR3 is TGTGCCATACTAGGGACAGGGGATGGCTACACCTTC. Residues: CAILGTGDGYTF. This chain links TRBV24-1 with TRBJ1-2, with 10 bases fitting TRBD1. The CDR3 is made up of 12 amino acids. Looked up from germline, CDR1 is KGHDR and CDR2 is SFDVKD. V shed 11 bases and J 6 bases; nucleotides not matched to a gene: 5.

This rearrangement joins TRBV29-1 to TRBJ2-7; TRBD1 matches at 10 bases. The V segment lost 5 bases and the J segment 6 bases; nucleotides outside the gene matches: 13. Germline assignment: CDR1 SQVTM and CDR2 ANQGSEA. This CDR3 has 15 residues. Here the CDR3 reads CSVLSLGTGVPEQYF. Written as DNA, the CDR3 is TGCAGCGTTTTGTCCTTGGGGACAGGGGTACCCGAGCAGTACTTC.

The V gene is TRBV15, the J gene TRBJ2-5; tentative D call: TRBD2 (5 bases). The V and J ends lost 3 bases and 13 bases respectively, with 18 bases between them. The CDR3 runs to 13 residues. Looked up from germline, CDR1 is LNHNV and CDR2 is YYDKDF (reference sequence). CDR3 sequence (DNA): TGTGCCACCAGCAGCCCCGCCGGGATCCGTACGTACTTC. Amino acids: CATSSPAGIRTYF.

V and J are TRBV16 and TRBJ1-4; D not certain. The V and J ends lost 0 bases and 7 bases respectively, with 21 bases between them. Germline V CDR1 and CDR2: KGHSY, FQNENV. This CDR3 comprises 18 residues. The CDR3 spells CASSQSQRYPPGGEKLFF. The CDR3 coding sequence is TGTGCCAGCAGCCAATCGCAACGGTATCCTCCCGGAGGTGAAAAACTGTTTTTT.

The chain links TRBV18 to TRBJ2-3; D gene uncertain. This CDR3 is 17 amino acids long. CDR1 and CDR2 (germline): KGHSH, LQKENI. V was clipped by 3 bases and J by 2 bases, with 18 bases between them. Here the CDR3 DNA reads TGTGCCAGCTCACCTCTACAGCCGTCCGTCCACACAGATACGCAGTATTTT. This codes for CASSPLQPSVHTDTQYF. Variable domain in full (rest from reference TRBV18 and TRBJ2-3): NAGVMQNPRHLVRRRGQEARLRCSPMKGHSHVYWYRQLPEEGLKFMVYLQKENIIDESGMPKERFSAEFPKEGPSILRIQQVVRGDSAAYFCASSPLQPSVHTDTQYFGPGTRLTVL.

This chain's CDR3 is CAIGPDRGPDTGELFF. CDR3 DNA: TGTGCCATCGGACCGGACAGGGGGCCCGACACCGGGGAGCTGTTTTTT. This chain connects TRBV10-3 to TRBJ2-2; 11 nucleotides align to TRBD1. This CDR3 is built from 16 residues. Germline-derived CDR1 and CDR2 are ENHRY and SYGVKD. The V segment lost 8 bases and the J segment 3 bases; nucleotides outside the gene matches: 8.

This clone has only one observation. The J gene is TRBJ1-4, the V gene TRBV7-2; the D is unclear. In germline, CDR1 is SGHTA, CDR2 FQGNSA. The V end lost 6 bases, the J end lost 0 bases, and 14 bases lay between the germline ends. The CDR3 totals 16 residues. The CDR3 region has the DNA TGTGCCAGCAGTTACCGGGAGGGAGCAACTAATGAAAAACTGTTTTTT. It translates to CASSYREGATNEKLFF.

This chain uses TRBV5-6 with TRBJ2-7; 10 positions match TRBD1. CDR1 SGHDT and CDR2 YYEEEE come from the germline V gene. V lost 4 bases to trimming and J lost 7 bases; unmatched junction nucleotides: 8. There are 14 residues in the CDR3. CDR3 region: CASSSRQGAKEQYF. In nucleotides, the CDR3 is TGTGCCAGCAGCAGTCGACAGGGGGCGAAAGAGCAGTACTTC.

The CDR3 region is CASSWGQLEAFF. CDR3 sequence (DNA): TGTGCCAGCAGCTGGGGACAGCTTGAAGCTTTCTTT. The chain employs TRBV12-3 or TRBV12-4 and TRBJ1-1; 7 nucleotides align to TRBD1. This CDR3 spans 12 amino acids. V shed 6 bases, J shed 7 bases, and the junction held 5 bases outside the gene matches.

The rearrangement uses TRBV5-4 and TRBJ2-3; 7 bases line up with TRBD2. From germline, CDR1 is SGHNT and CDR2 YYREEE (reference sequence). J was trimmed by 4 bases and V by 0 bases; bases with no gene match: 5. The CDR3 loop spans 15 amino acids. The CDR3 reads CASSLERGRADTQYF. DNA of the CDR3: TGTGCCAGCAGCTTGGAGCGGGGAAGGGCAGATACGCAGTATTTT.

V gene TRBV4-1 combines with J gene TRBJ2-7; 7 nucleotides align to TRBD1. Germline CDR1 is MGHRA and CDR2 is YSYEKL. CDR3 length equals 15 residues. V gave up 1 base and J gave up 11 bases; unmatched junction bases: 14. CDR3 sequence (DNA): TGCGCCAGCAGCCAAGGACAGGGACAGCTCGGGTCAAAGTACTTC. Protein product: CASSQGQGQLGSKYF.

This clone appeared once. The genes are TRBV7-9 and TRBJ2-1; 10 bases map to TRBD2. Germline values: CDR1 SEHNR, CDR2 FQNEAQ (reference sequence). J lost 5 bases, V lost 2 bases, and 0 bases had no gene match. The CDR3 extends over 14 amino acids. The CDR3 DNA is TGTGCCAGCAGCTTACTAGCGGGGGACAATGAGCAGTTCTTC. It specifies CASSLLAGDNEQFF.

The chain has TRBV5-8 and TRBJ1-1; D remains ambiguous. In germline, CDR1 is SGHTS, CDR2 YDEGEE. The CDR3 runs to 15 residues. The V end lost 0 bases, the J end lost 0 bases, and 9 bases lay between the germline ends. CDR3 amino acids: CASSLEISMNTEAFF. The DNA for the CDR3 is TGTGCCAGCAGCTTGGAGATATCTATGAACACTGAAGCTTTCTTT.

This chain connects TRBV11-2 to TRBJ2-1; 8 nucleotides align to TRBD2. CDR1 and CDR2 (germline): SGHAT, FQNNGV. Unmatched junction bases numbered 7, after V lost 1 base and J lost 14 bases. The length of the CDR3 is 13 residues. CDR3 nucleotide sequence: TGTGCCAGCAGCTTAGGCCCGGGACTAGAGGAGTTCTTC. It is translated as CASSLGPGLEEFF.

V is TRBV5-1 and J is TRBJ1-2; TRBD1 matches 7 bases. The CDR3 covers 16 residues. CDR1 and CDR2 (germline): SGHRS, YFSETQ. With 4 bases clipped from V and 8 bases from J, the junction kept 17 bases outside the gene matches. The CDR3 DNA sequence: TGCGCCAGCAGCCCGGATCGAGGGGGCGGTTTGAAGGGCTACACCTTC. It translates to CASSPDRGGGLKGYTF.

V and J are TRBV9 and TRBJ2-7; 8 bases fit TRBD1. The CDR3 runs to 14 residues. Germline CDR1 and CDR2: SGDLS and YYNGEE. The V gene end was trimmed by 2 bases and the J gene end by 6 bases; junction bases not matched to a gene: 7. CDR3 in amino acids: CASSVGQGRGEQYF. The CDR3 nucleotides read TGTGCCAGCAGCGTTGGACAGGGAAGGGGCGAGCAGTACTTC.